This T cell receptor beta chain was identified during a study of graft-versus-host responses after intestinal transplantation. Graft specimens yielded both intraepithelial and lamina propria lymphocytes. The V end lost 2 bases, the J end lost 0 bases, and 8 bases lay between the germline ends. This CDR3 is 14 amino acids long. The germline gives CDR1 MNHNY, CDR2 SVGAGI (reference sequence). The repertoire was sequenced with immunoSEQ multiplex PCR; TCRdb's copy has only in-frame clones and lacks some. The sample shows under 75,000 clones, under 90% of them seen only once. Sequenced here: ileum tissue, sampled less than 400 days after transplant. The TCR comes from a human patient who received an intestinal transplant, so some T cells may come from the graft donor. This chain joins TRBV6-6 and TRBJ2-7; TRBD1 might be the D (5 bases). CDR3: CASSYQGSSYEQYF. The CDR3 coding sequence is TGTGCCAGCAGTTACCAGGGTAGCTCCTACGAGCAGTACTTC.